Listed below are T cell receptor beta chains from one sample, sequenced in a study of blood T cells in healthy people across ages. Each CDR3 protein gets one entry after TCRdb re-called the 5' RACE reads with MiXCR. Here the sample spans about a million distinct CDR3 sequences, 35% to 40% being singletons. Sequenced: blood. The receptors were gathered from a man between 18 and 35 years old in good health. The conserved cysteine and the conserved F or W are not part of the CDR3 here. The listing skips clone size in some rows; elsewhere it reads once, few, many or a size class.

clone_size: .; j_call: TRBJ2-7; v_call: TRBV6-5; cdr3_aa: ASSRGDSEQY
clone_size: .; j_call: TRBJ1-2; v_call: TRBV2; cdr3_aa: ASSVLGRISNGYT
clone_size: .; j_call: TRBJ1-5; v_call: TRBV18; cdr3_aa: ASSPGNRDNQPQH
clone_size: few; j_call: TRBJ2-7; v_call: TRBV6-6; cdr3_aa: ASSPDKYEQY
clone_size: few; j_call: TRBJ2-5; v_call: TRBV12-3/TRBV12-4; cdr3_aa: ASSFRAEETQY
clone_size: once; j_call: TRBJ2-3; v_call: TRBV25-1; cdr3_aa: ATSIQGAADTQY
clone_size: few; j_call: TRBJ1-2; v_call: TRBV28; cdr3_aa: ASVRDRGIST
clone_size: few; j_call: TRBJ1-4; v_call: TRBV2; cdr3_aa: ASSPRQGREKLF
clone_size: .; j_call: TRBJ2-4; v_call: TRBV3-1; cdr3_aa: ASSQGRFRLDDQY
clone_size: few; j_call: TRBJ1-1; v_call: TRBV10-3; cdr3_aa: AIGDQRTEAF
clone_size: .; j_call: TRBJ1-6; v_call: TRBV5-6; cdr3_aa: ASSLWPSNSPLH
clone_size: few; j_call: TRBJ2-3; v_call: TRBV7-2; cdr3_aa: ALTGTGGYTDTQY
clone_size: few; j_call: TRBJ2-6; v_call: TRBV12-3/TRBV12-4; cdr3_aa: ASSTTVSGANVLT
clone_size: many; j_call: TRBJ2-1; v_call: TRBV7-8; cdr3_aa: ASSTGQDNEQF
clone_size: few; j_call: TRBJ1-1; v_call: TRBV6-6; cdr3_aa: ASSPHGTGGIDTEAF